Listed below are T cell receptor beta chains from one sample, sequenced in a study of cytomegalovirus exposure and HLA in healthy donors. TCRdb's table, derived via immunoSEQ multiplex PCR, lists solely in-frame clones and lacks some. The table lists 60,000 to 75,000 clones. Sequenced material: PBMCs. These receptors originate from a female donor in good health and CMV-seropositive. Each CDR3 is given with its conserved first and last residue. A D gene is named only where the DNA matches it firmly.

J,D,V,length,DNA,CDR3
TRBJ1-1,TRBD1,TRBV10-1,15,TGCGCCAGCAGTGAGGGGGACAGCGGGAACACTGAAGCTTTCTTT,CASSEGDSGNTEAFF
TRBJ2-7,TRBD1,TRBV10-3,14,TGTGCCATCAGTGCAGCGACAGGGGGCTACGAGCAGTACTTC,CAISAATGGYEQYF
TRBJ2-5,TRBD1,TRBV5-1,13,TGCGCCAGCAGGGGACAGGGGACGGAGACCCAGTACTTC,CASRGQGTETQYF
TRBJ1-1,-,TRBV5-4,13,TGTGCCAGCCGCGGAGGAGGTAACACTGAAGCTTTCTTT,CASRGGGNTEAFF
TRBJ2-7,TRBD1,TRBV5-6,15,TGTGCCAGCAGCTTGCTAGGTAGGGGGCAATACGAGCAGTACTTC,CASSLLGRGQYEQYF
TRBJ1-1,TRBD1,TRBV2,14,TGTGCCAGCAGTCAACAGGGGGCGGGCACTGAAGCTTTCTTT,CASSQQGAGTEAFF
TRBJ2-2,-,TRBV6-1,14,TGTGCCAGCAGTGAGGAAAGGGGCACCGGGGAGCTGTTTTTT,CASSEERGTGELFF
TRBJ2-2,-,TRBV4-3,15,TGCGCCAGCAGCCAATCTAGCTTCGGCACCGGGGAGCTGTTTTTT,CASSQSSFGTGELFF
TRBJ1-1,-,TRBV28,14,TGTGCCAGCAGTTTGCCGGCATCGGGCACTGAAGCTTTCTTT,CASSLPASGTEAFF
TRBJ2-5,-,TRBV7-7,14,TGTGCTAGCAGCTTAGCAGGGGTCGACGAGACCCAGTACTTC,CASSLAGVDETQYF
TRBJ2-1,-,TRBV4-1,12,TGCGCCAGCAGCCAAGCATACAATGAGCAGTTCTTC,CASSQAYNEQFF
TRBJ2-7,TRBD1,TRBV28,13,TGTGCCAGCAGTCCCAGGGGGAACTACGAGCAGTACTTC,CASSPRGNYEQYF
TRBJ2-7,-,TRBV6-5,11,TGTGCCAGCAGTGGAGTCTACGAGCAGTACTTC,CASSGVYEQYF
TRBJ2-3,-,TRBV4-2,15,TGTGCCAGCAGCCCCAGGCCGGTTGTCGCAGATACGCAGTATTTT,CASSPRPVVADTQYF
TRBJ2-3,-,TRBV5-1,13,TGCGCCAGCAGCTCCACTAGCACAGATACGCAGTATTTT,CASSSTSTDTQYF
TRBJ2-2,-,TRBV7-6,16,TGTGCCAGCAGCTTCCAGGGGACCAGGAACACCGGGGAGCTGTTTTTT,CASSFQGTRNTGELFF
TRBJ2-7,TRBD2,TRBV5-4,15,TGTGCCAGCAGCAGCTCGGGGGGGCCCTTTTACGAGCAGTACTTC,CASSSSGGPFYEQYF
TRBJ1-4,TRBD1,TRBV7-9,16,TGTGCCAGCAGCTTCGCCCGACAGGGGGCGAATGAAAAACTGTTTTTT,CASSFARQGANEKLFF
TRBJ1-2,-,TRBV19,14,TGTGCCAGTAGTATTAGACAGGACCTTGGGGGCTACACCTTC,CASSIRQDLGGYTF
TRBJ1-5,TRBD1,TRBV28,19,TGTGCCAGCAGAGATCGTCCGGGACAGGGGACTCGAAGCAATCAGCCCCAGCATTTT,CASRDRPGQGTRSNQPQHF
TRBJ2-1,-,TRBV6-5,13,TGTGCCAGCAGCCCAAGGGAGAGGAATGAGCAGTTCTTC,CASSPRERNEQFF
TRBJ2-7,TRBD1,TRBV27,14,TGTGCCAGCAGCGACAGGGCGGTGTCCTACGAGCAGTACTTC,CASSDRAVSYEQYF
TRBJ2-7,TRBD1,TRBV6-5,14,TGTGCCAGCAGTGAGGGCCAGGGGGTCTACGAGCAGTACTTC,CASSEGQGVYEQYF
TRBJ1-2,TRBD1,TRBV9,15,TGTGCCAGCAGCGTAGCGACAATGAAGGGGGCACGCTACACCTTC,CASSVATMKGARYTF
TRBJ2-7,TRBD1,TRBV28,15,TGTGCCAGCAGGCCGGGCGGGACAGGGAATTACGAGCAGTACTTC,CASRPGGTGNYEQYF
TRBJ2-1,TRBD2,TRBV27,16,TGTGCCAGCAGATCAGAAACTAGCGGGACCGACAATGAGCAGTTCTTC,CASRSETSGTDNEQFF
TRBJ2-2,-,TRBV9,13,TGTGCCAGCAGCGTAGCTATTGTCGGGGAGCTGTTTTTT,CASSVAIVGELFF
TRBJ1-6,TRBD1,TRBV6-5,16,TGTGCCAGCAGTTACTCGGGGGACAGGGTAGGATCACCCCTCCACTTT,CASSYSGDRVGSPLHF
TRBJ2-7,-,TRBV28,13,TGTGCCAGCCGATTATCATACAGGGACGAGCAGTACTTC,CASRLSYRDEQYF